Shown below are 24 T cell receptor beta chains from a single sample sequenced in a study of OX40 agonist ivuxolimab in advanced cancers. Receptor libraries were prepared by the immunoSEQ multiplex PCR assay. Not all clones reach the TCRdb copy of this immuneACCESS table, which keeps in-frame sequences only. Checked studies attribute under half of the gap to unresolved V genes and leave the rest unexplained. In this sample the table shows 66,000 or so clones, about 77% of which occur a single time. The ten largest clonotypes hold 1.6% of the sample. The sample in question was CD4+ or CD8+ T cells sorted from blood, obtained in a trial of the OX40 agonist ivuxolimab. These receptors originate from an adult with an advanced solid tumor such as melanoma, head and neck, liver or kidney cancer.

This rearrangement joins TRBV6-1 to TRBJ1-1; D not resolved. The germline gives CDR1 MNHNS, CDR2 SASEGT. The CDR3 length is 14 residues. Trimming took 2 bases from V and 3 from J, leaving 10 bases between them. CDR3 bases: TGTGCCAGCAGTGAATCCGGCGGAGACACTGAAGCTTTCTTT. Translation gives CASSESGGDTEAFF.

The gene calls are TRBV18 and TRBJ2-5; the D is unclear. The ends were cut back, 4 bases at V and 3 bases at J, with 9 bases in the middle. The germline CDR1 and CDR2 sequences are KGHSH and LQKENI. The length of the CDR3 is 13 residues. CDR3 DNA sequence: TGTGCCAGCTCACGAGGCCTGGAAGAGACCCAGTACTTC. It codes for CASSRGLEETQYF.

This rearrangement joins TRBV5-4 to TRBJ1-3; D might be TRBD1 (5 bases). The length of the CDR3 is 16 residues. From germline, CDR1 is SGHNT and CDR2 YYREEE (reference sequence). The V gene lost 4 bases and the J gene lost 5 bases, with 19 bases spanning the gap. The CDR3 coding sequence is TGTGCCAGCAGCAACGAGGGGCGGGGCGGTCGAAACACCATATATTTT. This translates into CASSNEGRGGRNTIYF.

The chain carries TRBV6-1 and TRBJ1-4, with D hard to call. Trimming cost V 5 bases and J 1 base, with 11 bases left between them. The germline CDR1 and CDR2 sequences are MNHNS and SASEGT. This CDR3 region has 15 residues. In nucleotides, the CDR3 is TGTGCCAGCAGTTTACGACGGGGAACTAATGAAAAACTGTTTTTT. Translated: CASSLRRGTNEKLFF.

The chain carries TRBV7-9 and TRBJ1-4; D is ambiguous. Trimming removed 6 bases from V and 6 bases from J, with 17 bases in between. Germline V gene lookup returns CDR1 SEHNR and CDR2 FQNEAQ (reference sequence). This CDR3 spans 15 amino acids. CDR3 sequence reads: CASRGRQVPHEKLFF. CDR3 nucleotide sequence: TGTGCCAGCAGGGGGAGGCAGGTCCCACATGAAAAACTGTTTTTT.

This clone was recorded only once. This CDR3 is CASSQDSQFYYGYTF. The CDR3 DNA is TGTGCCAGCAGCCAAGATAGCCAGTTCTACTATGGCTACACCTTC. The chain links TRBV14 to TRBJ1-2; D unresolved. Germline V CDR1 and CDR2: SGHDN, FVKESK. V lost 0 bases, J lost 3 bases, and 11 bases lay in between. The CDR3 covers 15 residues.

J is TRBJ2-3 and V is TRBV9; 8 bases are shared with TRBD2. Germline CDR1 is SGDLS and CDR2 is YYNGEE. CDR3 length: 15 amino acids. J was trimmed by 6 bases and V by 3 bases; bases with no gene match: 9. CDR3 region: CASSATGGPWDTQYF. For the CDR3, the DNA is TGTGCCAGCAGCGCCACGGGGGGGCCCTGGGATACGCAGTATTTT.

This clone was counted between two and nine times. Other nucleotide sequences from this sample produce the same CDR3. The CDR3 protein is CASSLGGQGYNEQFF. The CDR3 region has the DNA TGCGCCAGCAGCTTGGGCGGACAGGGATACAATGAGCAGTTCTTC. J is TRBJ2-1 and V is TRBV5-1; the match to TRBD1 covers 8 bases. The germline CDR1 and CDR2 sequences are SGHRS and YFSETQ. The CDR3 runs to 15 residues. Unmatched junction bases numbered 3, after V lost 0 bases and J lost 4 bases.

The gene calls are TRBV7-9 and TRBJ1-2, with no clear D. The V gene's germline CDR1 is SEHNR and CDR2 FQNEAQ (reference sequence). V shed 1 base and J shed 4 bases, with 7 bases lying between them. The CDR3 sequence is 13 residues long. The CDR3 loop reads CASSLDGSYGYTF. CDR3 coding DNA: TGTGCCAGCAGCTTAGACGGAAGCTATGGCTACACCTTC. The full variable domain, with the rest looked up from reference TRBV7-9 and TRBJ1-2, is DTGVSQNPRHKITKRGQNVTFRCDPISEHNRLYWYRQTLGQGPEFLTYFQNEAQLEKSRLLSDRFSAERPKGSFSTLEIQRTEQGDSAMYLCASSLDGSYGYTFGSGTRLTVV.

The table lists this clone with a few counts. The gene calls are TRBV7-9 and TRBJ1-5, with D maybe TRBD1 (5 bases). V was trimmed by 2 bases and J by 0 bases, leaving 11 bases between them. Germline values: CDR1 SEHNR, CDR2 FQNEAQ (reference sequence). There are 16 residues in the CDR3. The CDR3 coding sequence is TGTGCCAGCAGCTTACAGGGAGACGATAGCAATCAGCCCCAGCATTTT. Amino acids: CASSLQGDDSNQPQHF.

This chain links TRBV6-5 with TRBJ2-7, with a possible D match to TRBD1 (5 bases). CDR3 length: 13 amino acids. The germline V and J ends were trimmed by 6 bases and 5 bases, with 14 bases remaining between them. The V gene's germline CDR1 is MNHEY and CDR2 SVGAGI. CDR3 amino acids: CASSYPGSHEQYF. The DNA for the CDR3 is TGTGCCAGCAGCTACCCAGGGTCCCACGAGCAGTACTTC.

V is TRBV11-3 and J is TRBJ2-7; D may be TRBD2 (6 bases). Trimming removed 5 bases from V and 9 bases from J, with 26 bases in between. CDR1 is SGHNT and CDR2 is YENEEA in the germline V gene. The CDR3 runs to 16 residues. CDR3 in amino acids: CASSPGVGSERPAQYF. The CDR3 region has the DNA TGTGCCAGCAGCCCGGGGGTTGGTAGCGAGCGCCCCGCGCAGTACTTC.

V and J are TRBV4-2 and TRBJ2-1, with D possibly being TRBD2 (6 bases). From germline, CDR1 is LGHNA and CDR2 YNFKEQ. This CDR3 region has 15 residues. V lost 0 bases and J lost 1, with 7 bases in between. CDR3 in amino acids: CASSQDRGSYNEQFF. CDR3 nucleotides: TGTGCCAGCAGCCAAGATCGGGGGTCCTACAATGAGCAGTTCTTC.

V is TRBV19 and J is TRBJ2-2; D uncertain. Germline assignment: CDR1 LNHDA and CDR2 SQIVND (reference sequence). The ends were cut back, 5 bases at V and 1 base at J, with 8 bases in the middle. The CDR3 is made up of 14 amino acids. CDR3 amino acids: CASSPPKNTGELFF. CDR3 nucleotide sequence: TGTGCCAGTAGTCCGCCGAAGAACACCGGGGAGCTGTTTTTT.

This chain uses TRBV27 with TRBJ2-7; D is ambiguous. CDR1 and CDR2 from the germline V gene are MNHEY and SMNVEV (reference sequence). The CDR3 has 13 residues. Trimming cost V 6 bases and J 0 bases, with 9 bases left between them. The CDR3, as DNA: TGTGCCAGCAGCCTAGAATTCTCCTACGAGCAGTACTTC. It encodes CASSLEFSYEQYF.

This clone was seen a handful of times. The genes are TRBV5-1 and TRBJ1-3, with D unresolved. The CDR3 has 14 residues. Trimming took off 0 bases at V and 6 bases at J, with 10 bases between the two ends. The germline gives CDR1 SGHRS, CDR2 YFSETQ. The CDR3 loop reads CASSLESAANTIYF. CDR3 DNA sequence: TGCGCCAGCAGCTTGGAGTCAGCCGCAAACACCATATATTTT. Full variable domain (outside the CDR3, taken from reference TRBV5-1 and TRBJ1-3): KAGVTQTPRYLIKTRGQQVTLSCSPISGHRSVSWYQQTPGQGLQFLFEYFSETQRNKGNFPGRFSGRQFSNSRSEMNVSTLELGDSALYLCASSLESAANTIYFGEGSWLTVV.

The chain combines TRBV19 with TRBJ2-2; D is perhaps TRBD1 or TRBD2 (5 bases each). The V end lost 5 bases, the J end lost 10 bases, and 14 bases lay between the germline ends. Germline V gene data show CDR1 as LNHDA and CDR2 as SQIVND (reference sequence). This CDR3 is built from 13 residues. The CDR3 reads CASSPRGPAELFF. In DNA, the CDR3 is TGTGCCAGTAGTCCCCGGGGCCCGGCGGAGCTGTTTTTT.

This chain connects TRBV30 to TRBJ2-7; 9 bases are a match to TRBD1. Per germline, CDR1 GTSNPN and CDR2 SVGIG (reference sequence). The CDR3 has 13 residues. J lost 5 bases, V lost 4 bases, and 6 bases had no gene match. The CDR3 bases are TGTGCCTGGACGGACAGGGGAACTAACGAGCAGTACTTC. Its protein product is CAWTDRGTNEQYF.

This clone was counted a single time. Here the CDR3 DNA reads TGTGCCAGCAGCCCCATCATGGGCAGGGGGCTCGGTGAAGCTTTCTTT. Translated, it gives CASSPIMGRGLGEAFF. This chain joins TRBV11-2 and TRBJ1-1; 8 nucleotides line up with TRBD1. CDR1 and CDR2 from the germline V gene are SGHAT and FQNNGV. After removal of 5 bases from V and 7 bases from J, the junction contained 15 bases not matched to a gene. The CDR3 sequence is 16 residues long. Variable domain in full (rest from reference TRBV11-2 and TRBJ1-1): EAGVAQSPRYKIIEKRQSVAFWCNPISGHATLYWYQQILGQGPKLLIQFQNNGVVDDSQLPKDRFSAERLKGVDSTLKIQPAKLEDSAVYLCASSPIMGRGLGEAFFGQGTRLTVV.

This chain joins TRBV9 and TRBJ2-1; D is ambiguous. Trimming took 2 bases from V and 4 from J, leaving 1 base between them. This CDR3 is built from 11 residues. Germline V lookup: CDR1 SGDLS, CDR2 YYNGEE. The CDR3 DNA sequence: TGTGCCAGCAGCGTTTACAATGAGCAGTTCTTC. The encoded protein is CASSVYNEQFF.

This clone is labeled medium-sized (0.01 to 0.1%). J is TRBJ1-1 and V is TRBV14; D gene uncertain. CDR3 length: 12 amino acids. Germline loops: CDR1 SGHDN, CDR2 FVKESK. Trimming removed 1 base from V and 7 bases from J, with 7 bases in between. This CDR3 reads CASSQGGLEAFF. CDR3 nucleotide sequence: TGTGCCAGCAGCCAAGGAGGACTTGAAGCTTTCTTT.

Turning to this clone: This same CDR3 is encoded by further DNA sequences in the sample. This chain uses TRBV7-9 with TRBJ2-3; D gene uncertain. This CDR3 has 12 amino acids. Germline V gene sequence: CDR1 SEHNR, CDR2 FQNEAQ (reference sequence). Deletions cut 5 bases from V and 4 bases from J, with 7 bases between. This chain's CDR3 is CASSLESDTQYF. DNA of the CDR3: TGTGCCAGCAGCCTCGAGTCAGATACGCAGTATTTT. The full variable domain, rest sourced from reference TRBV7-9 and TRBJ2-3, is DTGVSQNPRHKITKRGQNVTFRCDPISEHNRLYWYRQTLGQGPEFLTYFQNEAQLEKSRLLSDRFSAERPKGSFSTLEIQRTEQGDSAMYLCASSLESDTQYFGPGTRLTVL.

This rearrangement joins TRBV5-1 to TRBJ2-6; D ambiguous. Per germline, CDR1 SGHRS and CDR2 YFSETQ. Trimming took 5 bases from V and 0 from J, leaving 18 bases between them. The CDR3 spans 18 residues. Written as DNA, the CDR3 is TGCGCCAGCAGATTTAACAGAGAGACGAGCTCTGGGGCCAACGTCCTGACTTTC. Residues: CASRFNRETSSGANVLTF.

This clone is a singleton in its sample. CDR3 DNA sequence: TGTGCCAGCTCACCCGAATACGGGGATACGCAGTATTTT. It translates to CASSPEYGDTQYF. The rearrangement links TRBV18 to TRBJ2-3, with unresolved D. Trimming pared 3 bases from V and 6 bases from J, leaving 10 bases between. Germline V gene sequence: CDR1 KGHSH, CDR2 LQKENI. The CDR3 is made up of 13 amino acids.